A single T cell receptor (beta chain) is shown here with its context. The data stem from a study of blood T cell repertoires in COVID-19. Study background: The United States, Italy and Spain supplied acute and convalescent COVID-19 samples. Sources were T cells, B-cell-depleted T cells, or PBMCs; the material itself was cDNA or gDNA.

Per the study methods: Reference gene primer amplification in the assay estimated nucleated cell counts. Generated by immunoSEQ multiplex PCR, the TCRdb table keeps only in-frame clones and is missing some. V and J calls and clone size come straight from that table; D and trimming were deduced from the DNA. Among 65,000 to 90,000 clones listed, about 82% were seen once. The specimen sequenced was peripheral blood. This receptor was obtained from a woman of 80 years or more with active or convalescent COVID-19.

The chain's CDR3 is CASRAGRGQGDVNNQPQHF. For the CDR3, the DNA is TGTGCCAGCAGGGCAGGGAGGGGACAGGGGGATGTGAACAATCAGCCCCAGCATTTT. V usage is TRBV2 and J usage is TRBJ1-5, with 11 positions matching TRBD1. The V segment lost 6 bases and the J segment 3 bases; nucleotides outside the gene matches: 16. The germline V gene encodes CDR1 SNHLY and CDR2 FYNNEI. This CDR3 is 19 amino acids long.